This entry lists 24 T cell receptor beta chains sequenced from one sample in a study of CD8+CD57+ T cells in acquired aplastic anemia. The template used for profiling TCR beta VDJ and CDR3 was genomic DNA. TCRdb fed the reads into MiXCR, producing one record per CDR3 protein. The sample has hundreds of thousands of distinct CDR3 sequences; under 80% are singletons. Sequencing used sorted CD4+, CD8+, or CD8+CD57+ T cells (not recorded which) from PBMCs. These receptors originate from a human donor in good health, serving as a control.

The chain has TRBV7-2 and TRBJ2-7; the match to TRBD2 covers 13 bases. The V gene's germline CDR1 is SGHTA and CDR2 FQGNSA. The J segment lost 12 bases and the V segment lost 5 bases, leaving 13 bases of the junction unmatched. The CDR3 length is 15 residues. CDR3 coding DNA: TGTGCCAGCAGCACTGGACTAGCGGGGGCGCGAGATACGTACTTC. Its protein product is CASSTGLAGARDTYF.

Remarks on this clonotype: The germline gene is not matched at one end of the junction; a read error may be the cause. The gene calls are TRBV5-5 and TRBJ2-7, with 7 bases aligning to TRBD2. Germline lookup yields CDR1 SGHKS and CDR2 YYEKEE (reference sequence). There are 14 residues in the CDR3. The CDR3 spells CATSRDGEGYEQYF. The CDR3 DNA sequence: TGTGCCACCAGCAGAGATGGGGAGGGATACGAGCAGTACTTC.

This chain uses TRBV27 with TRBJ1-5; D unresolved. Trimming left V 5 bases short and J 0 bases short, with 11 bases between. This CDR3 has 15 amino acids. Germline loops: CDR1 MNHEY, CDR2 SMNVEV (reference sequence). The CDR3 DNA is TGTGCCAGCAGTCCTAGGTCTAATAGCAATCAGCCCCAGCATTTT. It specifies CASSPRSNSNQPQHF.

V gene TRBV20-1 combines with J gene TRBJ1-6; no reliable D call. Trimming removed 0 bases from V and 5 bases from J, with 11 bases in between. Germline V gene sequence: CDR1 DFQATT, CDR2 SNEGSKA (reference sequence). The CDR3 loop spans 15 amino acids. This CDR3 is CSARDFRLDNSPLHF. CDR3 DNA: TGCAGTGCTAGAGATTTTCGGCTAGATAATTCACCCCTCCACTTT.

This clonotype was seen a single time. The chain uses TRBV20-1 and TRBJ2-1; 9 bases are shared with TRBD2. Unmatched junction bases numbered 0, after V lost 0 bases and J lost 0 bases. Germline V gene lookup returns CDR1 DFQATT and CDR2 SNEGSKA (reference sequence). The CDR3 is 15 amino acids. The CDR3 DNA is TGCAGTGCTAGAGATAGCGGGGGCTCCTACAATGAGCAGTTCTTC. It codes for CSARDSGGSYNEQFF.

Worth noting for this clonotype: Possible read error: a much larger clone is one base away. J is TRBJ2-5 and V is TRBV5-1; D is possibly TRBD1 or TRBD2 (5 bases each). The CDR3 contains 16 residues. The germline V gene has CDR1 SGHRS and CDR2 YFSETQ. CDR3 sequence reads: CASSLGSQGPQGTQYF. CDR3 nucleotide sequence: TGCGCCAGCAGCTTGGGGAGTCAGGGACCCCAAGGGACCCAGTACTTC.

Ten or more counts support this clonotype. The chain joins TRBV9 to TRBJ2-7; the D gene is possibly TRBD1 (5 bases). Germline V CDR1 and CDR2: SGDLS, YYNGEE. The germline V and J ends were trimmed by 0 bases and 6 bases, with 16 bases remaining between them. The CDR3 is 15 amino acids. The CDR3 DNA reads TGTGCCAGCAGCGTAGAGGTGGGGATTCAGGGCGAGCAGTACTTC. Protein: CASSVEVGIQGEQYF.

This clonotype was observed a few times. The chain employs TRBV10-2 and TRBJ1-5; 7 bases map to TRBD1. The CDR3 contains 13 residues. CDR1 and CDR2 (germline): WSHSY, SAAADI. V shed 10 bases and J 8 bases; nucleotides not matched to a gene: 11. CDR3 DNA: TGCGCCACCCGGACAGGAATTAACAAGCCCCAGCATTTT. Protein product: CATRTGINKPQHF.

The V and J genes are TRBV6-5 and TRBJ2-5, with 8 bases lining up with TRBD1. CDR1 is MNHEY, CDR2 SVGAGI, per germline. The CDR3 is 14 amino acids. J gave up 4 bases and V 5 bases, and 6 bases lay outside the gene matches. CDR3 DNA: TGTGCCAGCAGTCGCGACAGGGGAGGAGAGACCCAGTACTTC. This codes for CASSRDRGGETQYF.

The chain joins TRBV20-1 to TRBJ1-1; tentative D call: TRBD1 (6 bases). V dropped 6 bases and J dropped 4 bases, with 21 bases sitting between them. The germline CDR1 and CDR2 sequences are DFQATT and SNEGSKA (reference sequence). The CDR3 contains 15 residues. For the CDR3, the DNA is TGCAGTGCCCCCGACCGTACAGGGAGCGCCACTGAAGCTTTCTTT. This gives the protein CSAPDRTGSATEAFF.

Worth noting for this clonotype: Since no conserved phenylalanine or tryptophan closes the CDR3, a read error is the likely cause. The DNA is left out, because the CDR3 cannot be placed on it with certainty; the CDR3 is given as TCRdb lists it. The CDR3 sequence is CASSAAPGTDEQY. J is TRBJ2-7 and V is TRBV7-3; TRBD2, the table's D call, lacks a check against the DNA. The V gene's germline CDR1 is SGHTA and CDR2 FQGTGA. Including both end residues, the CDR3 is 13 amino acids long.

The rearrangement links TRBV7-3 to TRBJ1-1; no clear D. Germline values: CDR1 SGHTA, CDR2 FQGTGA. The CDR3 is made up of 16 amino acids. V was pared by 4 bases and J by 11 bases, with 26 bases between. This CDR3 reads CASSSEHPVNTGEAFF. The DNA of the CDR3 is TGTGCCAGCAGCTCGGAACATCCGGTCAACACCGGGGAGGCTTTCTTT.

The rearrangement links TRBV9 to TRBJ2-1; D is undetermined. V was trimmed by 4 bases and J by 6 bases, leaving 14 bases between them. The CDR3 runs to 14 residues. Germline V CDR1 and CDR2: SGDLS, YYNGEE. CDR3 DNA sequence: TGTGCCAGCAGCCCCCAAACGACGACCAATGAGCAGTTCTTC. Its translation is CASSPQTTTNEQFF.

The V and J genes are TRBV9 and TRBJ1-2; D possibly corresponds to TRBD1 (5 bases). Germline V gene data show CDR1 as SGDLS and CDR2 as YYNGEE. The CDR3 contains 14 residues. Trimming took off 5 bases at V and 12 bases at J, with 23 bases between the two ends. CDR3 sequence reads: CASSPRDFDAGNTF. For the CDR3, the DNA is TGTGCCAGCAGTCCGAGGGACTTCGACGCTGGAAACACCTTC.

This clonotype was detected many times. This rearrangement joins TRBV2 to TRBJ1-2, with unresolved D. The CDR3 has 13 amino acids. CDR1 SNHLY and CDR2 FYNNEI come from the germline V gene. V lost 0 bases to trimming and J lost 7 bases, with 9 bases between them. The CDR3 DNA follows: TGTGCCAGCAGTGAAGCCACAGCCGCTGGCTACACCTTC. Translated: CASSEATAAGYTF.

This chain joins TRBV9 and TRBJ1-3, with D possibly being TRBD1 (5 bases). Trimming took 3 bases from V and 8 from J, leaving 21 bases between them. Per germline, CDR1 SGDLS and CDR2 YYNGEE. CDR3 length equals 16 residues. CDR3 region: CASSARQNNSPHTIYF. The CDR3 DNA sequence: TGTGCCAGCAGCGCCAGACAGAATAACTCACCCCACACCATATATTTT.

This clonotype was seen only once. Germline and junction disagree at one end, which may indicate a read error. The CDR3 protein is CASSGVSYEQYYAF. Written as DNA, the CDR3 is TGTGCCAGCAGCGGGGTGAGCTACGAGCAGTACTACGCGTTC. The chain joins TRBV2 to TRBJ1-2; unclear D gene. CDR1 SNHLY and CDR2 FYNNEI come from the germline V gene. The CDR3 has 14 residues.

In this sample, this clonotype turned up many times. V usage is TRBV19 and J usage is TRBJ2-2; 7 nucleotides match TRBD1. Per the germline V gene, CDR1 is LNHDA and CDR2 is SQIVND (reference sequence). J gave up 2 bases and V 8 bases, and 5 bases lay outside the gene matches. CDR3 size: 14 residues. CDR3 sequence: CASSRQGNTGELFF. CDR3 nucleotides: TGTGCCAGTTCGAGACAGGGCAACACCGGGGAGCTGTTTTTT. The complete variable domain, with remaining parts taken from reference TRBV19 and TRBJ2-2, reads DGGITQSPKYLFRKEGQNVTLSCEQNLNHDAMYWYRQDPGQGLRLIYYSQIVNDFQKGDIAEGYSVSREKKESFPLTVTSAQKNPTAFYLCASSRQGNTGELFFGEGSRLTVL.

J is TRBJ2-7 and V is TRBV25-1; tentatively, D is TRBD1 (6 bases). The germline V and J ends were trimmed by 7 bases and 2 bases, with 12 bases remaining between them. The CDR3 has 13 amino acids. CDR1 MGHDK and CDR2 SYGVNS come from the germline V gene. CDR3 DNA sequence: TGTGCCAGCAATGACAGGCGTCCCTACGAGCAGTACTTC. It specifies CASNDRRPYEQYF.

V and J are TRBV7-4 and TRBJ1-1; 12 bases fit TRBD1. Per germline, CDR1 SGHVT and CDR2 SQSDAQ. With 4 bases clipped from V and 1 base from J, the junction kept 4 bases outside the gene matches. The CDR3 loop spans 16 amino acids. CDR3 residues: CASSWDRGRSNTEAFF. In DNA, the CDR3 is TGTGCCAGCAGCTGGGACAGGGGGCGATCGAACACTGAAGCTTTCTTT.

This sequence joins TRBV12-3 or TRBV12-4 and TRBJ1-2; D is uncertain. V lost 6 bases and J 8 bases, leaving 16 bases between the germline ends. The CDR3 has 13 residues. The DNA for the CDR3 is TGTGCCAGCAGCCGTCAAAGGGCGCGAGGCTACACCTTC. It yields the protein CASSRQRARGYTF.

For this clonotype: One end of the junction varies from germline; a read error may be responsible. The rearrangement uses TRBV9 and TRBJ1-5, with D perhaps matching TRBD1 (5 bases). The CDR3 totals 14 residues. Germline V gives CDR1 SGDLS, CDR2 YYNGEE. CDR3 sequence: CASSPGLNNRATDF. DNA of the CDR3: TGTGCCAGCAGTCCGGGACTGAACAATCGGGCCACAGATTTT.

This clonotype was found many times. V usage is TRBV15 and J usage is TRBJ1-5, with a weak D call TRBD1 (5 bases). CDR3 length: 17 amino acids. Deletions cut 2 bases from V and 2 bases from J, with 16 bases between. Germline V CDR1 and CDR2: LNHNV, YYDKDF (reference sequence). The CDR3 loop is CATSRSVTRGGNQPQHF. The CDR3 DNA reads TGTGCCACCAGCAGAAGTGTGACGAGGGGTGGCAATCAGCCCCAGCATTTT.

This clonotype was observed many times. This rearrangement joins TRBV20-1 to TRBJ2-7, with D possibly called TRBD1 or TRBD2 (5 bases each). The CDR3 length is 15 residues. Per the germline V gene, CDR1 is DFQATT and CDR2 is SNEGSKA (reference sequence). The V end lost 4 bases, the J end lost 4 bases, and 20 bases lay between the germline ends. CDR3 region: CSAKARGQLRYEQYF. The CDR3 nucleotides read TGCAGTGCTAAGGCCCGGGGCCAACTCCGATACGAGCAGTACTTC.